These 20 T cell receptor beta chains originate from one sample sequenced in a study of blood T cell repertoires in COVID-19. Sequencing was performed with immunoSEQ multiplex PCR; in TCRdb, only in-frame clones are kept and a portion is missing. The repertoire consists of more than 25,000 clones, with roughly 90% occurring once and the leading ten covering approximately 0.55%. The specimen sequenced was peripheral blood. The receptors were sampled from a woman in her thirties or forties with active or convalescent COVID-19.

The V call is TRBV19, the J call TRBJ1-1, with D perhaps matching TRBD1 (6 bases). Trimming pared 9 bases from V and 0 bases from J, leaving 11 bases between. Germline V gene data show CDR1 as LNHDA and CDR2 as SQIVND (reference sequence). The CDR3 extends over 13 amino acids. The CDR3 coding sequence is TGTGCCAGCCACAGGGAGTTGAACACTGAAGCTTTCTTT. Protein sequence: CASHRELNTEAFF.

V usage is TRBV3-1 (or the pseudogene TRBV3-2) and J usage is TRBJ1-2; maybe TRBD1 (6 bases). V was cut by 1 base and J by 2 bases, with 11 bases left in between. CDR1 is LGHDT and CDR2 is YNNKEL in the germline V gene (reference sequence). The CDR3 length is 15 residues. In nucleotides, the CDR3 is TGTGCCAGCAGCCAAGCCCCAGGGGCGAACTATGGCTACACCTTC. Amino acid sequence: CASSQAPGANYGYTF.

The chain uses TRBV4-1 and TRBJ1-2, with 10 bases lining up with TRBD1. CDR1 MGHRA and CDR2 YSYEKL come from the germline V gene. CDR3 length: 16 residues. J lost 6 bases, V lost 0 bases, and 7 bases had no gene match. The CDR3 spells CASSQDMTGGGNGYTF. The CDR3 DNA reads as TGCGCCAGCAGCCAAGATATGACAGGGGGCGGAAATGGCTACACCTTC.

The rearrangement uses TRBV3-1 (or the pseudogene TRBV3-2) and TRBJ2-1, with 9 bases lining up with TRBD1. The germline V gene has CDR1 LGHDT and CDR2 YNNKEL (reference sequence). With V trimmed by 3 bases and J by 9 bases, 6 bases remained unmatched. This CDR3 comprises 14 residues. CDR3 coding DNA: TGTGCCAGCAGCCAGGGACAGGGACCCAGTGAGCAGTTCTTC. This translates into CASSQGQGPSEQFF.

CDR3 DNA sequence: TGTGCCAGCAGTGACCCGACACCCCAGGGGAACACTGAAGCTTTCTTT. Amino acid sequence: CASSDPTPQGNTEAFF. The rearrangement links TRBV25-1 to TRBJ1-1, with D possibly being TRBD1 (5 bases). In germline, CDR1 is MGHDK, CDR2 SYGVNS. V was trimmed by 3 bases and J by 1 base, leaving 15 bases between them. The CDR3 contains 16 residues.

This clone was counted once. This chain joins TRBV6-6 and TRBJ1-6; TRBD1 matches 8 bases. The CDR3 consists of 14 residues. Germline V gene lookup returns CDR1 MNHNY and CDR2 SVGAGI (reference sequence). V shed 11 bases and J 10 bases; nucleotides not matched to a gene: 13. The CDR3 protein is CAGGSQGVRSPLHF. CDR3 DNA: TGTGCCGGGGGGTCACAGGGGGTGCGGTCACCCCTCCACTTT.

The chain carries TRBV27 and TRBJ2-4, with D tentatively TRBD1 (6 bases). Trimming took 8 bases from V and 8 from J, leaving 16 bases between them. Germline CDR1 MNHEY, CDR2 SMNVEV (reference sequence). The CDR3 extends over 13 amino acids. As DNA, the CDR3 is TGTGCCAGCGGAGCTAGGGGGTGGGACATTCAGTACTTC. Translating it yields CASGARGWDIQYF.

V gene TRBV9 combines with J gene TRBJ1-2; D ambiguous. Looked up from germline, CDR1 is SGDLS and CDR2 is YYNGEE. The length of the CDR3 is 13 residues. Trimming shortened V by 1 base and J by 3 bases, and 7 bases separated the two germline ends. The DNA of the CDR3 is TGTGCCAGCAGCGTATTAGATGACTATGGCTACACCTTC. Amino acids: CASSVLDDYGYTF. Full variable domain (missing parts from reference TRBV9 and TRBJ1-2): DSGVTQTPKHLITATGQRVTLRCSPRSGDLSVYWYQQSLDQGLQFLIQYYNGEERAKGNILERFSAQQFPDLHSELNLSSLELGDSALYFCASSVLDDYGYTFGSGTRLTVV.

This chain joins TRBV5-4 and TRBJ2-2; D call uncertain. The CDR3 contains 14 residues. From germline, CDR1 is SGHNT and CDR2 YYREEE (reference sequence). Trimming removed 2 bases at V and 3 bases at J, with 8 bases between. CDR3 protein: CASSFERDTGELFF. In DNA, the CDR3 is TGTGCCAGCAGCTTCGAGAGAGACACCGGGGAGCTGTTTTTT.

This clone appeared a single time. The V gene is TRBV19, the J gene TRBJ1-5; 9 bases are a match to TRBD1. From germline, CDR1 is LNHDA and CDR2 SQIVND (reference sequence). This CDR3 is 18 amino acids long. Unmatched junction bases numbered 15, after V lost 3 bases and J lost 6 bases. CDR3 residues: CASSMRTGVGGGRQPQHF. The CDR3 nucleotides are TGTGCCAGTAGTATGCGGACAGGGGTGGGTGGTGGTCGTCAGCCCCAGCATTTT.

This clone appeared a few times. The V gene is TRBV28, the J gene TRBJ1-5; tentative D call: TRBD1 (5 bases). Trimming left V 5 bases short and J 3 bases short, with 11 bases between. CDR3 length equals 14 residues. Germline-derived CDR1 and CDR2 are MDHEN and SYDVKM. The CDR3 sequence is CASSPLTDNQPQHF. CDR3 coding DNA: TGTGCCAGCAGTCCCCTGACAGACAATCAGCCCCAGCATTTT.

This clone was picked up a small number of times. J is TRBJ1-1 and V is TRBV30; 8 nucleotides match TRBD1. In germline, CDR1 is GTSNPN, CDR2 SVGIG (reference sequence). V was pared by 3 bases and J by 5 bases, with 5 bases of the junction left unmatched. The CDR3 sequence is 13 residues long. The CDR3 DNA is TGTGCCTGGAGGCCTGACAGGGGTACTGAAGCTTTCTTT. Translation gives CAWRPDRGTEAFF.

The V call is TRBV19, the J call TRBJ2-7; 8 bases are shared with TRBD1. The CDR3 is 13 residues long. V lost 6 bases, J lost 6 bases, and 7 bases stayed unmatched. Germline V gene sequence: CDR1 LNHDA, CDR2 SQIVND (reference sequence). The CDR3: CASRDRQGSEQYF. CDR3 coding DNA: TGTGCCAGTAGAGATAGACAGGGGTCCGAGCAGTACTTC.

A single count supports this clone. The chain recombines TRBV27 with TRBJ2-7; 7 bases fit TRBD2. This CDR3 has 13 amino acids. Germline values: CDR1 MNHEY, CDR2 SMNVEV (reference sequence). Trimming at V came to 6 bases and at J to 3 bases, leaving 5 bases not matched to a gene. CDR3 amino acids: CASSHGTNYEQYF. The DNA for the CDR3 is TGTGCCAGCAGCCACGGGACTAACTACGAGCAGTACTTC.

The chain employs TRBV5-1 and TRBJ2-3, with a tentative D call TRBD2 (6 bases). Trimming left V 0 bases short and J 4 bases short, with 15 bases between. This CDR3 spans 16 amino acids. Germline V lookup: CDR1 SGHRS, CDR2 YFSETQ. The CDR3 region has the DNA TGCGCCAGCAGCTTGGCCACCCGCGGGGTTTCAGATACGCAGTATTTT. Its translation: CASSLATRGVSDTQYF.

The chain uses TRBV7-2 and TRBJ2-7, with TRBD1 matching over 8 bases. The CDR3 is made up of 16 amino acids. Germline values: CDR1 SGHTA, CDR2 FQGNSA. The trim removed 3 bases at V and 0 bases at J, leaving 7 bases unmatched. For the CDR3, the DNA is TGTGCCAGCAGCTTCCCCGGACAGGGATACTCCTACGAGCAGTACTTC. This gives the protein CASSFPGQGYSYEQYF. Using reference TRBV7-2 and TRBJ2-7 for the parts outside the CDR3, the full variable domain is GAGVSQSPSNKVTEKGKDVELRCDPISGHTALYWYRQSLGQGLEFLIYFQGNSAPDKSGLPSDRFSAERTGGSVSTLTIQRTQQEDSAVYLCASSFPGQGYSYEQYFGPGTRLTVT.

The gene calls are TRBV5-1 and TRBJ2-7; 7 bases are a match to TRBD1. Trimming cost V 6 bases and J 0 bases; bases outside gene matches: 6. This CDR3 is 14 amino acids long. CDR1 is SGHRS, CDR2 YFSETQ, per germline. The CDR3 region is CASNGQADSYEQYF. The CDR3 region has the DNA TGCGCCAGCAACGGACAGGCGGACTCCTACGAGCAGTACTTC. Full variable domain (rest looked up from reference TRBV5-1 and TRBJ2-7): KAGVTQTPRYLIKTRGQQVTLSCSPISGHRSVSWYQQTPGQGLQFLFEYFSETQRNKGNFPGRFSGRQFSNSRSEMNVSTLELGDSALYLCASNGQADSYEQYFGPGTRLTVT.

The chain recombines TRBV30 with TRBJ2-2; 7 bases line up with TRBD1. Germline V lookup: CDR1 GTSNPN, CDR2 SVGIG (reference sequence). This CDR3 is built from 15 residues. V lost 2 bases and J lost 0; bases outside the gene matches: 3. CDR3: CAWSRDRANTGELFF. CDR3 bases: TGTGCCTGGAGTAGGGACAGAGCGAACACCGGGGAGCTGTTTTTT.

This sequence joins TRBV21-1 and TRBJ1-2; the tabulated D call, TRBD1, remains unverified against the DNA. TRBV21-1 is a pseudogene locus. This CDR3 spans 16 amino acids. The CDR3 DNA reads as TGTGCCAGGAAGAGGCAGGGGGCCACGGGGTGCTATGGCTACACCTTC. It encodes CARKRQGATGCYGYTF.

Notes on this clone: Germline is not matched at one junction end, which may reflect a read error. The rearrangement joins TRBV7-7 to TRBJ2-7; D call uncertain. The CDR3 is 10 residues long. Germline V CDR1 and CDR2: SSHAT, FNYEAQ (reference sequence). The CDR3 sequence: CASSYYEQYF. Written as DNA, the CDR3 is TGTGCTAGCAGTTACTACGAGCAGTACTTC.